The 3 T cell receptor beta chains listed next were all sequenced from one sample in a study of control samples from healthy donors and cancer patients. Clones were read by immunoSEQ multiplex PCR, and TCRdb kept only the in-frame ones, dropping some. The sample yields roughly 86,000 clones, 91% seen once. Sequenced material: blood. These receptor sequences come from a man aged 25 to 40 in good health.

This sequence joins TRBV6-5 and TRBJ1-2; 8 bases agree with TRBD1. Per germline, CDR1 MNHEY and CDR2 SVGAGI. The CDR3 covers 14 residues. The junction had 3 bases not matched to a gene; V was cut back by 0 bases and J by 6 bases. CDR3: CASSYSPTGDGYTF. The CDR3 DNA follows: TGTGCCAGCAGTTACTCGCCGACAGGGGATGGCTACACCTTC.

The chain joins TRBV27 to TRBJ1-3; 8 bases are shared with TRBD1. The germline V gene has CDR1 MNHEY and CDR2 SMNVEV (reference sequence). V trimming: 5 bases; J trimming: 0 bases; junction bases outside the gene matches: 6. CDR3 length: 16 amino acids. CDR3 sequence (DNA): TGTGCCAGCAGTCGCGGGACAGGCAGCTCTGGAAACACCATATATTTT. It encodes CASSRGTGSSGNTIYF.

The chain uses TRBV30 and TRBJ2-4; 9 bases map to TRBD1. CDR3 length equals 19 residues. The germline V gene has CDR1 GTSNPN and CDR2 SVGIG (reference sequence). V lost 0 bases and J lost 8; bases outside the gene matches: 20. The CDR3 nucleotides read TGTGCCTGGAGTGTACAATCATGGCCCACAGGGGGCCCCTGGGACATTCAGTACTTC. Translation gives CAWSVQSWPTGGPWDIQYF. Based on the CDR3 plus reference TRBV30 and TRBJ2-4, the full variable domain is SQTIHQWPATLVQPVGSPLSLECTVEGTSNPNLYWYRQAAGRGLQLLFYSVGIGQISSEVPQNLSASRPQDRQFILSSKKLLLSDSGFYLCAWSVQSWPTGGPWDIQYFGAGTRLSVL.